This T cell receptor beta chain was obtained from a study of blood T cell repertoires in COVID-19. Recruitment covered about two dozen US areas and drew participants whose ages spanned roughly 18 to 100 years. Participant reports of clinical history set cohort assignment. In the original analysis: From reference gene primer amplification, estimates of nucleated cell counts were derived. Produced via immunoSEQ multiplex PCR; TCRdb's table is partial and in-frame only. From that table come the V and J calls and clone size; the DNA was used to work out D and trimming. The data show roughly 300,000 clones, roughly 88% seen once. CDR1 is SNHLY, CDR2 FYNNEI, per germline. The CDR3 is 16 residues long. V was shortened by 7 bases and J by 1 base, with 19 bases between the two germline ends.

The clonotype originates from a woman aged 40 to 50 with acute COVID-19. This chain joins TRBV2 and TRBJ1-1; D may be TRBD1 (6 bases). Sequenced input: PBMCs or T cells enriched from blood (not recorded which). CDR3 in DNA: TGTGCCAGCATAATTTTGGCAGGGGTTCAGAACACTGAAGCTTTCTTT. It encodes CASIILAGVQNTEAFF. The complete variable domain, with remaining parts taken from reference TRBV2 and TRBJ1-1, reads EPEVTQTPSHQVTQMGQEVILRCVPISNHLYFYWYRQILGQKVEFLVSFYNNEISEKSEIFDDQFSVERPDGSNFTLKIRSTKLEDSAMYFCASIILAGVQNTEAFFGQGTRLTVV.